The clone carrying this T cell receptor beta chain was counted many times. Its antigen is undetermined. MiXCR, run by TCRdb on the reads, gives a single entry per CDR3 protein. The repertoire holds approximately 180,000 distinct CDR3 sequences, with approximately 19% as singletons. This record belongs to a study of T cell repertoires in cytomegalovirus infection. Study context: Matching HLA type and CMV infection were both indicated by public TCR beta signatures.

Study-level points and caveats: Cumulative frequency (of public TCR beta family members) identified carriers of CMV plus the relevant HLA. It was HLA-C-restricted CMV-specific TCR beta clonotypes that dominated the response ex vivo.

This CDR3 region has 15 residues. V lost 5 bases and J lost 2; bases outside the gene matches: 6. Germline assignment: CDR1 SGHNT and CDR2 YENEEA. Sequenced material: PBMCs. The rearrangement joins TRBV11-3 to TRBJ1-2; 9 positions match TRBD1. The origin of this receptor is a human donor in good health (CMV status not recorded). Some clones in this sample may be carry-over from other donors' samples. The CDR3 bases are TGTGCCAGCAGCGCCGGACAGGGGCTGAACTATGGCTACACCTTC. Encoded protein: CASSAGQGLNYGYTF.